Listed below are T cell receptor beta chains from one sample, sequenced in a study of cytomegalovirus exposure and HLA in healthy donors. Here immunoSEQ multiplex PCR was the method, and the copy in TCRdb shows in-frame clones only, minus some. Among some 140,000 clones listed, approximately 74% were seen once. Sequences were obtained from PBMCs. Receptor source: a man aged 25 to 40 in good health and CMV-seronegative. CDR3s include the opening cysteine and the closing phenylalanine or tryptophan. The D gene is left open where the match is weak. The size of a clone is reported for some rows only, either as once, few or many, or as a class for expanded clones.

clone size: .
V gene: TRBV7-8
D gene: TRBD1
J gene: TRBJ2-7
CDR3 DNA: TGTGCCAGCAGCTTAGCGTGGGACAGGGCCTACGAGCAGTACTTC
CDR3 protein: CASSLAWDRAYEQYF

clone size: .
V gene: TRBV6-5
D gene: .
J gene: TRBJ2-7
CDR3 DNA: TGTGCCAGCAGTTACTCCCAGGACACCCCTCGCCAGTACTTC
CDR3 protein: CASSYSQDTPRQYF

clone size: once
V gene: TRBV5-1
D gene: .
J gene: TRBJ2-2
CDR3 DNA: TGCGCATCCGGAGGCGCCGGGGAGCTGTTTTTT
CDR3 protein: CASGGAGELFF

clone size: .
V gene: TRBV5-1
D gene: .
J gene: TRBJ1-5
CDR3 DNA: TGCGCCAGCGCGCAGGCTAGCAATCAGCCCCAGCATTTT
CDR3 protein: CASAQASNQPQHF

clone size: .
V gene: TRBV7-9
D gene: .
J gene: TRBJ1-1
CDR3 DNA: TGTGCCAGCAGCTCAACAGGGAAGGGTGCTGAAGCTTTCTTT
CDR3 protein: CASSSTGKGAEAFF

clone size: once
V gene: TRBV27
D gene: TRBD1
J gene: TRBJ2-5
CDR3 DNA: TGTGCCAGCAGTTGGGACAGATGGGAGACCCAGTACTTC
CDR3 protein: CASSWDRWETQYF

clone size: .
V gene: TRBV5-1
D gene: TRBD1
J gene: TRBJ2-2
CDR3 DNA: TGCGCCAGCAACCTATACGGGACAGCGAACACCGGGGAGCTGTTTTTT
CDR3 protein: CASNLYGTANTGELFF

clone size: .
V gene: TRBV5-1
D gene: TRBD2
J gene: TRBJ2-1
CDR3 DNA: TGCGCCAGCAGCCCCACGGGACTAGCGGGGGGGTGGAATGAGCAGTTCTTC
CDR3 protein: CASSPTGLAGGWNEQFF

clone size: .
V gene: TRBV2
D gene: .
J gene: TRBJ2-3
CDR3 DNA: TGTGCCAGCATGGGGAGGGATACGCAGTATTTT
CDR3 protein: CASMGRDTQYF

clone size: .
V gene: TRBV5-1
D gene: .
J gene: TRBJ2-2
CDR3 DNA: TGCGCCAGCAGCTTGGACAGCGGCCACACCGGGGAGCTGTTTTTT
CDR3 protein: CASSLDSGHTGELFF

clone size: few
V gene: TRBV28
D gene: TRBD2
J gene: TRBJ2-1
CDR3 DNA: TGTGCCAGCAGTGTACTGACTAGCGGGCCCCACAATGAGCAGTTCTTC
CDR3 protein: CASSVLTSGPHNEQFF

clone size: .
V gene: TRBV9
D gene: TRBD1
J gene: TRBJ2-7
CDR3 DNA: TGTGCCAGCAGCCGAGGACAGGGGGCTAAGTACGAGCAGTACTTC
CDR3 protein: CASSRGQGAKYEQYF